This TCR beta chain was identified during a study of blood T cell repertoires in COVID-19. TCRdb's table, derived via immunoSEQ multiplex PCR, lists solely in-frame clones and lacks some. The table shows 200,000 to 250,000 clones, with 86% occurring only once. This sequence was found in a woman aged 25 to 45 who had been exposed to COVID-19. Material for sequencing was PBMCs or T cells enriched from blood (not recorded which).

The CDR3 region is CATSDPTGGLETQYF. In nucleotides, the CDR3 is TGTGCCACCAGTGATCCGACAGGGGGTCTCGAGACCCAGTACTTC. This chain connects TRBV24-1 to TRBJ2-5; the match to TRBD1 covers 9 bases. The CDR3 loop spans 15 amino acids. Germline V gene data show CDR1 as KGHDR and CDR2 as SFDVKD. Trimming took 3 bases from V and 5 from J; bases not matched to a gene: 6.